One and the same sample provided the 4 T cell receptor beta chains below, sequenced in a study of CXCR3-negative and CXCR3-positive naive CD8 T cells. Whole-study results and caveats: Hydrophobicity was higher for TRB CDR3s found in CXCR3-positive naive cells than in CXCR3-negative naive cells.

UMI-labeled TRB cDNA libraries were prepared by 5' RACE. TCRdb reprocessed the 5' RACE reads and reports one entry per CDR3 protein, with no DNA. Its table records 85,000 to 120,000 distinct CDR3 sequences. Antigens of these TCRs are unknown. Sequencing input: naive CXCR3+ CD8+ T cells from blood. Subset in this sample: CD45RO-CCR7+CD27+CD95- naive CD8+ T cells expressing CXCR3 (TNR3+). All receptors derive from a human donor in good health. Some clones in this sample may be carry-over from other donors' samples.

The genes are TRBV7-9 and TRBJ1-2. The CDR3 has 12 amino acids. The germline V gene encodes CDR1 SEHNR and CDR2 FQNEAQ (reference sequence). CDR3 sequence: CASSLGSMDYTF.

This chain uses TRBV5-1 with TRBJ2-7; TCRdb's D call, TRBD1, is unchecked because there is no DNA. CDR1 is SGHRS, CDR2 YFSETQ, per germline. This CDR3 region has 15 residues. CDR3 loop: CASSLDPGGNYEQYF. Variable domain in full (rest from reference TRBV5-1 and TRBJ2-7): KAGVTQTPRYLIKTRGQQVTLSCSPISGHRSVSWYQQTPGQGLQFLFEYFSETQRNKGNFPGRFSGRQFSNSRSEMNVSTLELGDSALYLCASSLDPGGNYEQYFGPGTRLTVT.

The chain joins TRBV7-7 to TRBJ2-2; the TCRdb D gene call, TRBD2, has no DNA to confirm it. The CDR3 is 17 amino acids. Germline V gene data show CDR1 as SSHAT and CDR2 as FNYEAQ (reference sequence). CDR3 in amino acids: CASSYGGGPTNTGELFF.

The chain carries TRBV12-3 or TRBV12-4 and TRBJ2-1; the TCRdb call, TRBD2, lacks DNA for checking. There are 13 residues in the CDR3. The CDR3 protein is CASSFSGADEQFF.